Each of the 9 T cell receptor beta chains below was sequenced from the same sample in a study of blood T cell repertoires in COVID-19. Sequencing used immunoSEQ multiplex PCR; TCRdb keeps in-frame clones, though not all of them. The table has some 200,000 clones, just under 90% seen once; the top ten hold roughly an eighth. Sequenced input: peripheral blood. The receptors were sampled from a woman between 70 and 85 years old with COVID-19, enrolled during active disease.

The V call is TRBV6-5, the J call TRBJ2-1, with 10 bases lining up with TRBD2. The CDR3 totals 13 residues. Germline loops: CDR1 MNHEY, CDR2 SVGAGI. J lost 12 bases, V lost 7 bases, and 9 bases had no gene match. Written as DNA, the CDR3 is TGTGCCAGCAACCCAGCGGGAGGGCGAGTGCAGTTCTTC. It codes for CASNPAGGRVQFF.

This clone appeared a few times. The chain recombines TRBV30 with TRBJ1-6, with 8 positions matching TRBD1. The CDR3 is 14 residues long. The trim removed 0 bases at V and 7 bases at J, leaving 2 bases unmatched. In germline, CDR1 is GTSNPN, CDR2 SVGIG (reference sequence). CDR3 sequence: CAWSVDRGNSPLHF. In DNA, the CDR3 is TGTGCCTGGAGTGTTGACAGGGGAAATTCACCCCTCCACTTT.

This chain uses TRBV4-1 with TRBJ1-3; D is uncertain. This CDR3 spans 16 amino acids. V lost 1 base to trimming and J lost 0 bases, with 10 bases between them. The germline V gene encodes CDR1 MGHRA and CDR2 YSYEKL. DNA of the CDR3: TGCGCCAGCAGCCAAGTGGACTCGAGCTCTGGAAACACCATATATTTT. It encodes CASSQVDSSSGNTIYF.

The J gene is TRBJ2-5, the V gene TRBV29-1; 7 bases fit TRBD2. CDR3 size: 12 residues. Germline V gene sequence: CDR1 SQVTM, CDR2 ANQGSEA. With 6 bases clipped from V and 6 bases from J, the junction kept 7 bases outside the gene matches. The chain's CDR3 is CSVGGGEKTQYF. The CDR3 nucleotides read TGCAGCGTGGGGGGGGGTGAGAAGACCCAGTACTTC. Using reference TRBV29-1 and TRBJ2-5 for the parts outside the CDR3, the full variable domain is SAVISQKPSRDICQRGTSLTIQCQVDSQVTMMFWYRQQPGQSLTLIATANQGSEATYESGFVIDKFPISRPNLTFSTLTVSNMSPEDSSIYLCSVGGGEKTQYFGPGTRLLVL.

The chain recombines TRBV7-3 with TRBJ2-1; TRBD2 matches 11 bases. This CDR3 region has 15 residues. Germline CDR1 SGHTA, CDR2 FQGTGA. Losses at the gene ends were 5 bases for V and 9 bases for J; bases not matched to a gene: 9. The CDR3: CASSLTSGSGGEQFF. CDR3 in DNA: TGTGCCAGCAGCCTCACTAGCGGGAGCGGGGGTGAGCAGTTCTTC.

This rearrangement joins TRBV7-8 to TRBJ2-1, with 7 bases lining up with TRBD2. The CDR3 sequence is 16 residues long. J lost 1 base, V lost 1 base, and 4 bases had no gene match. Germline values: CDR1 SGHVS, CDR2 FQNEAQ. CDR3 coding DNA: TGTGCCAGCAGCTTAGAGTGGGAGGGGTCCTACAATGAGCAGTTCTTC. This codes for CASSLEWEGSYNEQFF.

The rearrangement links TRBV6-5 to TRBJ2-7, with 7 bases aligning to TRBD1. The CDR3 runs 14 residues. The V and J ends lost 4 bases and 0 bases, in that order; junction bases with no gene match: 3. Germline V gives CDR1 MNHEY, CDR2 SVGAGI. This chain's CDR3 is CASSWDRRSYEQYF. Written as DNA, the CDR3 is TGTGCCAGCAGTTGGGACAGACGCTCCTACGAGCAGTACTTC.

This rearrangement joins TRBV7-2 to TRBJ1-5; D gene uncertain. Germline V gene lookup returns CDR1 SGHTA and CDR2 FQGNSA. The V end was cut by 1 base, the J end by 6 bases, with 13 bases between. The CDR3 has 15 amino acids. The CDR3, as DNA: TGTGCCAGCAGCTTAGATCCCCTGGTTAGTCAGCCCCAGCATTTT. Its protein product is CASSLDPLVSQPQHF.

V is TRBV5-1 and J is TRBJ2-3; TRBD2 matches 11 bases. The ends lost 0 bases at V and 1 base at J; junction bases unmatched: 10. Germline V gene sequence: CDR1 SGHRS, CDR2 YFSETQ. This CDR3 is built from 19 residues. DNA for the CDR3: TGCGCCAGCAGCTTGGCCGGTAGCGGGAGGGCCGGAGGCACAGATACGCAGTATTTT. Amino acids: CASSLAGSGRAGGTDTQYF.